This paragraph reports one TCR beta chain. Its specificity is unknown. Specified time point: 2015-2016 season, 7 days after influenza vaccination. Donors were community-dwelling with no influenza vaccine in the prior 6 months. The sample comes from a study of follicular helper T cells after annual influenza vaccination. Profiling relied on immunoSEQ multiplex PCR, and the TCRdb table lists in-frame clones only, not all of them. This sample carries some 9,800 clones, 75% to 90% of them seen once, and the ten largest clones take 0.3% to 0.5%. Findings of the study overall: ICOS+CD38+ cTfh clonality tracked population frequency, and its change tracked circulating plasmablast change.

Germline V gene data show CDR1 as LNHDA and CDR2 as SQIVND (reference sequence). The CDR3 sequence is 16 residues long. V shed 2 bases and J shed 0 bases, with 11 bases lying between them. V gene TRBV19 combines with J gene TRBJ1-5, with D maybe TRBD1 (6 bases). The clonotype originates from an adult who received the influenza vaccine. This specimen consisted of CXCR5- memory CD4+ T cells sorted from blood, obtained 7 days after influenza vaccination. For the CDR3, the DNA is TGTGCCAGTAGTATATCAGGACAGAATAGCAATCAGCCCCAGCATTTT. It is translated as CASSISGQNSNQPQHF.